Each of the 3 T cell receptor beta chains below was sequenced from the same sample in a study of shared clonotypes between healthy human individuals (dated by TCRdb to 2019 to 2021). The library came from the immunoSEQ multiplex PCR assay. TCRdb carries this immuneACCESS record with in-frame sequences only. Its versions omit some clonotypes, under half of them owing to an unresolved V gene in the studies checked, with the rest unexplained. The sample data list some 87,000 clones, and 60% to 75% of these were observed just once. Approximately 46% of the sample is taken by the ten largest. Material: memory CD8+ T cells sorted from blood. The cell subset or site label of this sample denotes: CD45RO+ cells pooled with CCR7-negative TemRA cells. The receptors were gathered from a man aged 30 to 39 in good health.

CDR3 protein: CASSLFSTGELFF. CDR3 coding DNA: TGTGCCAGCAGCTTATTTAGCACCGGGGAGCTGTTTTTT. The chain carries TRBV7-2 and TRBJ2-2; unclear D gene. Per the germline V gene, CDR1 is SGHTA and CDR2 is FQGNSA. There are 13 residues in the CDR3. Trimming pared 2 bases from V and 4 bases from J, leaving 5 bases between.

The rearrangement uses TRBV5-5 and TRBJ2-3, with D unclear. Trimming took off 4 bases at V and 2 bases at J, with 14 bases between the two ends. CDR3 length equals 15 residues. Germline V gives CDR1 SGHKS, CDR2 YYEKEE (reference sequence). CDR3: CASSHYDTDTDTQYF. In DNA, the CDR3 is TGTGCCAGCAGCCACTACGACACAGACACAGATACGCAGTATTTT.

The V call is TRBV7-8, the J call TRBJ1-2; TRBD1 is a possible D gene (5 bases). Trimming left V 4 bases short and J 2 bases short, with 17 bases between. Germline-derived CDR1 and CDR2 are SGHVS and FQNEAQ. The CDR3 is 16 residues long. The CDR3 DNA reads TGTGCCAGCAGCTCACGGACTAGGGGAGGGAACTATGGCTACACCTTC. Translating gives CASSSRTRGGNYGYTF.